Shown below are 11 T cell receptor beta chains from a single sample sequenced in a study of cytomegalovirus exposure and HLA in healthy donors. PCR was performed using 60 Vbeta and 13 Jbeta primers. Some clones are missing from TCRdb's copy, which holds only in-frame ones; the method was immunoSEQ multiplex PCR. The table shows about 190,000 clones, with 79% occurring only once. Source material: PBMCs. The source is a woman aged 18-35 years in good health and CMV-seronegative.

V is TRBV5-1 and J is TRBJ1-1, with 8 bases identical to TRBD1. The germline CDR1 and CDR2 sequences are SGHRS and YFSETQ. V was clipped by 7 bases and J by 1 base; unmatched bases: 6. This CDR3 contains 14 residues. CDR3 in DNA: TGCGCCAGCGGACTAGGGACAGGGAACACTGAAGCTTTCTTT. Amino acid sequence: CASGLGTGNTEAFF.

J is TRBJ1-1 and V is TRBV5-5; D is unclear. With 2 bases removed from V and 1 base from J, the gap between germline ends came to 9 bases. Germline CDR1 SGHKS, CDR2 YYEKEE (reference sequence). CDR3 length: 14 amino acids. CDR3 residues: CASSFLGENTEAFF. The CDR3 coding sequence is TGTGCCAGCAGCTTTCTCGGTGAGAACACTGAAGCTTTCTTT.

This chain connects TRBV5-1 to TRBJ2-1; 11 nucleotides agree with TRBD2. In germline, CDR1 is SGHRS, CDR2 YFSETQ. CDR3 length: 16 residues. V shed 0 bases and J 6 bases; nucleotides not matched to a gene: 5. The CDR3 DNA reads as TGCGCCAGCAGCTTGGGCCGTCTAGCGGGAGGCAATGAGCAGTTCTTC. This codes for CASSLGRLAGGNEQFF.

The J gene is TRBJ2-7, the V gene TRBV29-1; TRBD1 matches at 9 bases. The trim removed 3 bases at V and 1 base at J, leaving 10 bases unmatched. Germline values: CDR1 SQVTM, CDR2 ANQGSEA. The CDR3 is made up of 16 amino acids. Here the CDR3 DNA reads TGCAGCGTTGACGAATCCGGGACAGGGTATTCCTACGAGCAGTACTTC. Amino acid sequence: CSVDESGTGYSYEQYF.

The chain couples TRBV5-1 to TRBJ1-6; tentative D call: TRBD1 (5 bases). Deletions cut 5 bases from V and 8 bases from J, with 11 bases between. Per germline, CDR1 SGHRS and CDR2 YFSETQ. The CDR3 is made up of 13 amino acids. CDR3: CASSQGMDSPLHF. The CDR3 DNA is TGCGCCAGCAGTCAGGGTATGGATTCACCCCTCCACTTT.

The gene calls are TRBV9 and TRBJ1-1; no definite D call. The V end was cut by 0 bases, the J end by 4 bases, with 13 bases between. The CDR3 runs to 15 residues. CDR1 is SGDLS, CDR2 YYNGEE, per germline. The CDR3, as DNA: TGTGCCAGCAGCGTAGGGGCCCCGGGAACCACTGAAGCTTTCTTT. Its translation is CASSVGAPGTTEAFF.

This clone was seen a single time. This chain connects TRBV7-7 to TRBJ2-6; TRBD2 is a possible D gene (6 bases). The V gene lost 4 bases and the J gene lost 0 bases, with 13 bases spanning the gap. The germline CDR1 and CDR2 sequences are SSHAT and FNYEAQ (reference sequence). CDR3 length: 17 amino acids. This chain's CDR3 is CASSSGVGPSGANVLTF. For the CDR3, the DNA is TGTGCCAGCAGCTCGGGGGTAGGACCCTCTGGGGCCAACGTCCTGACTTTC. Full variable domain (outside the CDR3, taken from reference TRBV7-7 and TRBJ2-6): GAGVSQSPRYKVTKRGQDVTLRCDPISSHATLYWYQQALGQGPEFLTYFNYEAQPDKSGLPSDRFSAERPEGSISTLTIQRTEQRDSAMYRCASSSGVGPSGANVLTFGAGSRLTVL.

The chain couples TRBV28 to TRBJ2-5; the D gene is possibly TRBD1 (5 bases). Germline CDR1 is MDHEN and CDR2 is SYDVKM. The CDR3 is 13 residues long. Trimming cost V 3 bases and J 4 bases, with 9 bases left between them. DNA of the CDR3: TGTGCCAGCAGTTTGGGGCAAACAGAGACCCAGTACTTC. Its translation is CASSLGQTETQYF.

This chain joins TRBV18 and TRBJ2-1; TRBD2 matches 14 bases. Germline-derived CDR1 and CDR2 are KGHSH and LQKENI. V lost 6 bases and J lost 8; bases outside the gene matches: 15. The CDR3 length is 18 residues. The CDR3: CASSQRTSGGWPVDEQFF. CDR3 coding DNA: TGTGCCAGCTCCCAGAGGACTAGCGGGGGGTGGCCGGTGGATGAGCAGTTCTTC.

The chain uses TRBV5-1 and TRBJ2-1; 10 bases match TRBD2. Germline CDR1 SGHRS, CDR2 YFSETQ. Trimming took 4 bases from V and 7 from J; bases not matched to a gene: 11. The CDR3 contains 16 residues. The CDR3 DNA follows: TGCGCCAGCAGCCTGGTGATAGCGGGAGGTGCGAATGAGCAGTTCTTC. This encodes CASSLVIAGGANEQFF.

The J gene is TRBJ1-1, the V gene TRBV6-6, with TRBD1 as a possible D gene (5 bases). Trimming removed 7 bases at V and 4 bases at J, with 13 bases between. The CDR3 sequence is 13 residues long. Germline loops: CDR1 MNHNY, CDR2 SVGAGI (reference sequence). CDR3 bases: TGTGCCAGCACGATTGGCGGGGGCACTGAAGCTTTCTTT. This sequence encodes CASTIGGGTEAFF.